This TCR beta chain was obtained from a study of radiotherapy plus CTLA-4 blockade in lung cancer. Whole-study context: Overall, 15% to 20% of patients showed an objective response, while about 29% attained disease control. Notes on the study in general: After radiotherapy and ipilimumab, tumor-derived clones expanded in peripheral blood. Response, reportedly, was best predicted by interferon-beta along with early blood T cell clone dynamics.

To note about this clone: Its antigen is unknown.

CDR3 size: 17 residues. Germline V gene sequence: CDR1 LNHDA, CDR2 SQIVND (reference sequence). Trimming removed 0 bases from V and 0 bases from J, with 12 bases in between. With ipilimumab providing CTLA-4 blockade, focal radiation was administered to patients who had chemo-refractory metastatic non-small-cell lung cancer. TCRdb's copy holds only in-frame clones and misses some; the assay was immunoSEQ multiplex PCR. The sample yields fewer than 50,000 clones, roughly 60% seen once. This rearrangement joins TRBV19 to TRBJ1-3, with D tentatively TRBD1 (5 bases). The source is a human donor with non-small cell lung cancer who had a partial response to radiotherapy plus ipilimumab. The sample here was peripheral blood, taken from a patient treated with radiotherapy plus ipilimumab. The CDR3 nucleotides read TGTGCCAGTAGTATAGATCGCGGGACCTTCTCTGGAAACACCATATATTTT. Protein sequence: CASSIDRGTFSGNTIYF.